This T cell receptor (beta chain) was retrieved from a study of T-cell reconstitution after alpha-beta-depleted transplantation in children. The CDR3 covers 13 residues. Using unique molecular identifiers, the investigators prepared the TCRbeta library. TCRdb recomputed calls from the PCR reads with MiXCR, one row per CDR3 protein. The repertoire consists of around 200,000 distinct CDR3 sequences, with under 8.5% occurring once and the leading ten covering under 40%. This clonotype occurred many times. The rearrangement uses TRBV21-1 and TRBJ1-1; the table's D call of TRBD1 was not tested on the DNA. TRBV21-1 is a pseudogene locus. The TCR originated in a male patient between 2 and 10 years old who had a stem cell transplant for acute myeloid leukemia, so the T cells may come from the graft donor. Sequences were derived from PBMCs, mostly from graft donor cells, sampled 360 days after TCRalphabeta/CD19-depleted stem cell transplant. The CDR3 region has the DNA TGTGCCAGCAGCAAGGGGGGAAACACTGAAGCTTTCTTT. This gives the protein CASSKGGNTEAFF.